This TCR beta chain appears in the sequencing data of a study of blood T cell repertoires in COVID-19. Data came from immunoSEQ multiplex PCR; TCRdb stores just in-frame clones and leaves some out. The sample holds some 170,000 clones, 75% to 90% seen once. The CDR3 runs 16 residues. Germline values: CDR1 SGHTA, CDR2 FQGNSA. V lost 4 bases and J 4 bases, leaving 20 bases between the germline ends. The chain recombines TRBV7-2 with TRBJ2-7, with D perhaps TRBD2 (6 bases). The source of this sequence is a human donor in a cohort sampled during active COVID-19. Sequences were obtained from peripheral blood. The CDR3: CASSSPNAGRKYEQYF. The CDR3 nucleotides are TGTGCCAGCAGCTCCCCTAATGCGGGGAGGAAATACGAGCAGTACTTC.